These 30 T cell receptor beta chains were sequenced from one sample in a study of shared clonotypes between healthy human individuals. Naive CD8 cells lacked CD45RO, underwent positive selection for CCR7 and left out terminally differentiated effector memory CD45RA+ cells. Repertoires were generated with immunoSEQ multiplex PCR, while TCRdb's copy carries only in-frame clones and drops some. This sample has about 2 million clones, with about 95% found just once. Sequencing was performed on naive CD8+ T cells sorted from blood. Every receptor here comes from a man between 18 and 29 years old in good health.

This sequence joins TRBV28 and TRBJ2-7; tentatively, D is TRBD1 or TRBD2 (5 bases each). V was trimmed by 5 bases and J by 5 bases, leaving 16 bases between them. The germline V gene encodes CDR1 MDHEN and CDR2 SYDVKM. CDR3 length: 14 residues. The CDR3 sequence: CASSTYGAANEQYF. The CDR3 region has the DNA TGTGCCAGCAGTACTTACGGGGCGGCTAACGAGCAGTACTTC.

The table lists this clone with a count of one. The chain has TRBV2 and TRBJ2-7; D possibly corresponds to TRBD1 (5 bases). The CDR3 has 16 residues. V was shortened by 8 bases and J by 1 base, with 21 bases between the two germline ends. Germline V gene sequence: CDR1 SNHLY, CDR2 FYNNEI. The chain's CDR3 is CASDTTDGATSYEQYF. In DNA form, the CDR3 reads TGTGCCAGCGACACTACCGATGGGGCCACTTCCTACGAGCAGTACTTC.

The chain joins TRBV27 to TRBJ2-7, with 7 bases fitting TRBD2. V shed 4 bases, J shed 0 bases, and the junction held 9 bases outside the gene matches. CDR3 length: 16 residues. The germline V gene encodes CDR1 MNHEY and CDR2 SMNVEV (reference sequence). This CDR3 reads CASSSLGVAGSYEQYF. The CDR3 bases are TGTGCCAGCAGTTCTCTGGGGGTAGCGGGCTCCTACGAGCAGTACTTC.

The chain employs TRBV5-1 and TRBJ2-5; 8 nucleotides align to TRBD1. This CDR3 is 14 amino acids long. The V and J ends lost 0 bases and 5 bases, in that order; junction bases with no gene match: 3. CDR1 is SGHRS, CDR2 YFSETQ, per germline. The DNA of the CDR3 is TGCGCCAGCAGCTTGGCTACAGGGGGGGAGACCCAGTACTTC. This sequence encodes CASSLATGGETQYF.

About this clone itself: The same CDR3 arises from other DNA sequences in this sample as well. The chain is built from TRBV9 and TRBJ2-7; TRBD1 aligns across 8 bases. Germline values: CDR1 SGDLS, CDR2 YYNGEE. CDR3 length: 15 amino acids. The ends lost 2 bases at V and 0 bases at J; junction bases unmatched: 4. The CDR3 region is CASSVGTGSSYEQYF. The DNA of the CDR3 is TGTGCCAGCAGCGTGGGGACAGGCAGCTCCTACGAGCAGTACTTC.

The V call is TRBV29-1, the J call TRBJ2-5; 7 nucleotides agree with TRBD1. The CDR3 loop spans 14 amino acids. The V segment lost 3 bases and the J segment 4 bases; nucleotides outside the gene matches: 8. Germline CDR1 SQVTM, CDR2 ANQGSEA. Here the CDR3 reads CSVDRDSVSETQYF. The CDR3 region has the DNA TGCAGCGTTGACCGGGACAGTGTGTCAGAGACCCAGTACTTC.

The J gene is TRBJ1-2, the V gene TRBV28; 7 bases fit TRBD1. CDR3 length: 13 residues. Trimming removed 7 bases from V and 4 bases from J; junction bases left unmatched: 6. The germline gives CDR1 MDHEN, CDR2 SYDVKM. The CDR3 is CASTLRTGYGYTF. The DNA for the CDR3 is TGTGCCAGCACCCTAAGGACAGGCTATGGCTACACCTTC.

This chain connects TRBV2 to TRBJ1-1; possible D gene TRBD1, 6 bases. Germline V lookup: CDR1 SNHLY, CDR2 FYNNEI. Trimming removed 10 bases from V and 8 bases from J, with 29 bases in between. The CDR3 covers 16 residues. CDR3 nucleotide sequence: TGTGCCACCCATATATTTTTATCGGGGGCAGGAGGGGAAGCTTTCTTT. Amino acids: CATHIFLSGAGGEAFF.

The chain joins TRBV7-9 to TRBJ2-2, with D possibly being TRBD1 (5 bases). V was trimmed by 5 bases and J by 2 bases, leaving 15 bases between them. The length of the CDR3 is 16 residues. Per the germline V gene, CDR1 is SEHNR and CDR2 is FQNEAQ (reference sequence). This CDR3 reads CASSSNRDSNTGELFF. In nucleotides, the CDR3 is TGTGCCAGCAGCAGCAATCGCGACAGTAACACCGGGGAGCTGTTTTTT.

CDR3 in DNA: TGCAGCGCCCAACCCCTCGGGGTAAACGGCTACAATGAGCAGTTCTTC. Encoded protein: CSAQPLGVNGYNEQFF. V usage is TRBV29-1 and J usage is TRBJ2-1, with D perhaps TRBD2 (5 bases). V was pared by 7 bases and J by 3 bases, with 22 bases between. The germline V gene encodes CDR1 SQVTM and CDR2 ANQGSEA. The CDR3 spans 16 residues.

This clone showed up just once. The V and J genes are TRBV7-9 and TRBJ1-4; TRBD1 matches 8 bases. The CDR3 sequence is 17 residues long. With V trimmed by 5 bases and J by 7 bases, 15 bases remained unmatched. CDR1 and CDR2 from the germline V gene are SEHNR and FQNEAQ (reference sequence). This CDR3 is CASSRPGQGHFFEKLFF. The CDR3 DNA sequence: TGTGCCAGCAGCCGACCCGGACAGGGTCACTTTTTTGAAAAACTGTTTTTT.

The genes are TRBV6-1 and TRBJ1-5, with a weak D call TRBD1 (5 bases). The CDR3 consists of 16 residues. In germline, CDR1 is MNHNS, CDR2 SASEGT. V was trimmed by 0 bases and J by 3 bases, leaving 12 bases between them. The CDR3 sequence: CASSEAGGLLNQPQHF. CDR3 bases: TGTGCCAGCAGTGAAGCGGGGGGACTACTCAATCAGCCCCAGCATTTT.

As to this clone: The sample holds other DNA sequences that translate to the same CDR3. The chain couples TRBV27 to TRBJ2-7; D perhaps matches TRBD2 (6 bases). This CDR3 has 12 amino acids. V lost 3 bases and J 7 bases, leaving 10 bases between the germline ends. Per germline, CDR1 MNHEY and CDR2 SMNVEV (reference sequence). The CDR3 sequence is CASSFIGGEQYF. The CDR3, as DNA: TGTGCCAGCAGTTTCATTGGGGGGGAGCAGTACTTC.

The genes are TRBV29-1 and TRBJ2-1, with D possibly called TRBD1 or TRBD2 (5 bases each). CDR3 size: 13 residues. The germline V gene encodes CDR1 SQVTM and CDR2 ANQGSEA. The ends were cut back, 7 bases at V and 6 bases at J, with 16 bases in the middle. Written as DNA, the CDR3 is TGCAGCGGAGAGGGGCGGCTCCTCAATGAGCAGTTCTTC. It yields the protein CSGEGRLLNEQFF.

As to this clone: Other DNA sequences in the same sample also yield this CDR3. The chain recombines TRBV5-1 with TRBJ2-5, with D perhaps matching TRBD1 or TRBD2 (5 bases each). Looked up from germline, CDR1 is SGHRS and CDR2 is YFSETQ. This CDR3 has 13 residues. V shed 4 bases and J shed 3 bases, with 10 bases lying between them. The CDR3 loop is CASSPGTEETQYF. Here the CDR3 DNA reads TGCGCCAGCAGCCCCGGGACGGAAGAGACCCAGTACTTC.

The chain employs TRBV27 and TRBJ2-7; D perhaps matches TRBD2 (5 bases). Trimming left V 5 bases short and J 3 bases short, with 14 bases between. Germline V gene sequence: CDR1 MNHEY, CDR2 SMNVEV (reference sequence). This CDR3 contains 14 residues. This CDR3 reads CASSPNAGIYEQYF. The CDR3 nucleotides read TGTGCCAGCAGTCCGAACGCGGGCATCTACGAGCAGTACTTC.

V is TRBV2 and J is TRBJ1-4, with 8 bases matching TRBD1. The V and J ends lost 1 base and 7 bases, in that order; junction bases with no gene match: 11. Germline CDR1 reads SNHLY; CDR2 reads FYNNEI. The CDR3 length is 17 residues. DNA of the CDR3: TGTGCCAGCAGTGAAGACATAGACAGGGGATGGAGTGAAAAACTGTTTTTT. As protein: CASSEDIDRGWSEKLFF. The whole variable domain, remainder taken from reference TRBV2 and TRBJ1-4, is EPEVTQTPSHQVTQMGQEVILRCVPISNHLYFYWYRQILGQKVEFLVSFYNNEISEKSEIFDDQFSVERPDGSNFTLKIRSTKLEDSAMYFCASSEDIDRGWSEKLFFGSGTQLSVL.

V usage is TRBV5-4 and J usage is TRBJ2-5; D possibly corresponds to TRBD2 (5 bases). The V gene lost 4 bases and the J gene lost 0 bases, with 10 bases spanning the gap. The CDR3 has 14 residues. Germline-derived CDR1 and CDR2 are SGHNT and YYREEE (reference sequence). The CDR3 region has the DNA TGTGCCAGCAGCCTGGAGAGGGACCAAGAGACCCAGTACTTC. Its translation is CASSLERDQETQYF.

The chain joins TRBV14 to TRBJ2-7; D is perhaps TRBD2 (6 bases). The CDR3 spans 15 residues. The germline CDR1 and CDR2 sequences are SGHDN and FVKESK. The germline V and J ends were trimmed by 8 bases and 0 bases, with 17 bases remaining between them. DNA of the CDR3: TGTGCCAGCCGATCCAGCGGGTCAAGCTCCTACGAGCAGTACTTC. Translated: CASRSSGSSSYEQYF.

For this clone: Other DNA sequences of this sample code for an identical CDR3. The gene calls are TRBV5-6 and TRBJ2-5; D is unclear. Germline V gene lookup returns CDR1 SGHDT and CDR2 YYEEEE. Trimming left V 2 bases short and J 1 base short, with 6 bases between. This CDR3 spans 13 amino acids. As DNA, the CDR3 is TGTGCCAGCAGCTTCGGATCCCAAGAGACCCAGTACTTC. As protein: CASSFGSQETQYF.

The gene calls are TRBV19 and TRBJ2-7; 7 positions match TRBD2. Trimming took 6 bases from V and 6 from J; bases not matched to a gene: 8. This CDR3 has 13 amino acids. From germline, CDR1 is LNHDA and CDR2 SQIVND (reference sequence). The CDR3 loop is CASSPKRGSEQYF. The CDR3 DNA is TGTGCCAGTAGCCCGAAGCGGGGCAGCGAGCAGTACTTC. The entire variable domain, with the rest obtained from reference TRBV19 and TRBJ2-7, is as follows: DGGITQSPKYLFRKEGQNVTLSCEQNLNHDAMYWYRQDPGQGLRLIYYSQIVNDFQKGDIAEGYSVSREKKESFPLTVTSAQKNPTAFYLCASSPKRGSEQYFGPGTRLTVT.

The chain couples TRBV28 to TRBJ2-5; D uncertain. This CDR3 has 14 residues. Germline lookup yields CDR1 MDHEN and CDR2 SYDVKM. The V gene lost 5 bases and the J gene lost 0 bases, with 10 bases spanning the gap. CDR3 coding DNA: TGTGCCAGCAGTCCCGACGGCTACCAAGAGACCCAGTACTTC. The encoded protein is CASSPDGYQETQYF.

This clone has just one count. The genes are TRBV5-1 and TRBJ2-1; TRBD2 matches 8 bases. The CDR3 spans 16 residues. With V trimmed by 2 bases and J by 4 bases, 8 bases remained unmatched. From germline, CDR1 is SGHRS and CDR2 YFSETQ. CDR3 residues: CASSLSSGSGYNEQFF. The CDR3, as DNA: TGCGCCAGCAGCTTATCAAGCGGGAGTGGTTACAATGAGCAGTTCTTC.

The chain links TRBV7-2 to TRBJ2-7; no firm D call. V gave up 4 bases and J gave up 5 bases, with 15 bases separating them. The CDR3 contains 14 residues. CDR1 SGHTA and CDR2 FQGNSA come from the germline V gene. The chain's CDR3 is CASSSRRTPNEQYF. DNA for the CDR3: TGTGCCAGCAGCTCACGTAGGACCCCCAACGAGCAGTACTTC.

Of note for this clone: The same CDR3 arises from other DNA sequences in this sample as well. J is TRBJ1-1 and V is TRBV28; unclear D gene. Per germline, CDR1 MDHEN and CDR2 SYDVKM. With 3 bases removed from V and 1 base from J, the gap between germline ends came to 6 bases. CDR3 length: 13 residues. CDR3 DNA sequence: TGTGCCAGCAGTTTGGGCGGGAACACTGAAGCTTTCTTT. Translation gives CASSLGGNTEAFF.

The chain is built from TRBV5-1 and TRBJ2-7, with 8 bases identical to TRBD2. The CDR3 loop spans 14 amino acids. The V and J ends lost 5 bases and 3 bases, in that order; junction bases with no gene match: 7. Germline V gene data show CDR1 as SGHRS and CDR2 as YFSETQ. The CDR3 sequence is CASRFEGLDYEQYF. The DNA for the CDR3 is TGCGCCAGCAGGTTTGAGGGACTAGACTACGAGCAGTACTTC.

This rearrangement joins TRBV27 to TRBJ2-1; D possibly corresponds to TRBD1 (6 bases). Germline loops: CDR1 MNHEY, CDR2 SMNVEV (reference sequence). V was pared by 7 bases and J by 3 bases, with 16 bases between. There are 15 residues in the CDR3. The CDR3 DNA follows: TGTGCCAGCAAGGGGGAAGGCTGGGTCTACAATGAGCAGTTCTTC. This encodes CASKGEGWVYNEQFF.

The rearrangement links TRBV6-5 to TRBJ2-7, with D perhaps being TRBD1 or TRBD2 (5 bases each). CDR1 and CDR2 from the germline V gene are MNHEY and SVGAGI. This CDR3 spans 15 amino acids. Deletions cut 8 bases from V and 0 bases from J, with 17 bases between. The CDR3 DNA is TGTGCCAGCGCGGGTAACCGGGACCACTCCTACGAGCAGTACTTC. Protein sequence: CASAGNRDHSYEQYF.

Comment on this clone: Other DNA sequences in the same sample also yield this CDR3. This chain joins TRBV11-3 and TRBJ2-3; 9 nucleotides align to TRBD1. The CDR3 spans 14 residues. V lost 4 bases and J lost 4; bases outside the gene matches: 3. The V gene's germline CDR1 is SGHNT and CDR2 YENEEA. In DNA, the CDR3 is TGTGCCAGCAGCTCGGGACAGGGTGCAGATACGCAGTATTTT. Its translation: CASSSGQGADTQYF.

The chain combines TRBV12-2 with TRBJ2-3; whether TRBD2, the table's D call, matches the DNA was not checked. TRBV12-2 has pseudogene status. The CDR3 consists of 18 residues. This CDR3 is CASRTTSGRVFYTDTQYF. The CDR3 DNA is TGTGCAAGTCGCACAACTAGCGGGAGAGTCTTTTACACAGATACGCAGTATTTT.